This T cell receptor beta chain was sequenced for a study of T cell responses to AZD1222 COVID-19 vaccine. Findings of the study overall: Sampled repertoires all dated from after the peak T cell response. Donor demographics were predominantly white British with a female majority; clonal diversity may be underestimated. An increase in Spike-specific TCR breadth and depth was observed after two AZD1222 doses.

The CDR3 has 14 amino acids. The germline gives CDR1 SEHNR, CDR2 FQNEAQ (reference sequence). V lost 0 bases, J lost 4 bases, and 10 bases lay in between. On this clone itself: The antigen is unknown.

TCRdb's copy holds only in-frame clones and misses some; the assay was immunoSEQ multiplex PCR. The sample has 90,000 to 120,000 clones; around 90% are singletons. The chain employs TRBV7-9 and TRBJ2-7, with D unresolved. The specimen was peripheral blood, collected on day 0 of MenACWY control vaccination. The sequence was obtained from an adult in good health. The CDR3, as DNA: TGTGCCAGCAGCTTAGCTAGTTCGAATTACGAGCAGTACTTC. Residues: CASSLASSNYEQYF.